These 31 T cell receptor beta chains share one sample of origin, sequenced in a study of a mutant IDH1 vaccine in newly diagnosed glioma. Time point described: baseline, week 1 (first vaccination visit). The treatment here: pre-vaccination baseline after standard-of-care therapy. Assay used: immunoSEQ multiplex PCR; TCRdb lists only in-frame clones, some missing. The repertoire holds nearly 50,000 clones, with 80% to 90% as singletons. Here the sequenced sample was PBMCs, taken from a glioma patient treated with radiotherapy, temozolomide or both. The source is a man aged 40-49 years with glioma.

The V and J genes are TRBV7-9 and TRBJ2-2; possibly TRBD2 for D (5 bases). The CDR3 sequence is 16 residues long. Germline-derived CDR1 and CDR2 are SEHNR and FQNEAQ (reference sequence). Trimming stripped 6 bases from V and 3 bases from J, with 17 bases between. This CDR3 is CASRNQEERDTGELFF. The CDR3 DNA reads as TGTGCCAGCAGAAACCAGGAGGAGAGGGACACCGGGGAGCTGTTTTTT.

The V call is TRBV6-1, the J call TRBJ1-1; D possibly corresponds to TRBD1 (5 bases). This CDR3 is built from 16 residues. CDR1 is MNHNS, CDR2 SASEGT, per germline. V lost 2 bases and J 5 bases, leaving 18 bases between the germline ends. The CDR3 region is CASSERPGKMWTEAFF. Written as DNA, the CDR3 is TGTGCCAGCAGTGAAAGGCCAGGGAAAATGTGGACTGAAGCTTTCTTT.

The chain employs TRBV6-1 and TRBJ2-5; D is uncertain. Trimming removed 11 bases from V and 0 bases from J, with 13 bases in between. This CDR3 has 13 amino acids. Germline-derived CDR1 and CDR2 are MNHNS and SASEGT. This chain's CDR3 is CALSTQYQETQYF. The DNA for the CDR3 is TGTGCCCTCTCGACCCAGTACCAAGAGACCCAGTACTTC.

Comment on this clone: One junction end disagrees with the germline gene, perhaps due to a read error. In DNA, the CDR3 is TGTGCTAGCAGCTCAGTATACACCGGGGAGCTGTTTTTT. It yields the protein CASSSVYTGELFF. V usage is TRBV7-7 and J usage is TRBJ2-2, with D hard to call. The CDR3 covers 13 residues. Germline V gene sequence: CDR1 SSHAT, CDR2 FNYEAQ (reference sequence).

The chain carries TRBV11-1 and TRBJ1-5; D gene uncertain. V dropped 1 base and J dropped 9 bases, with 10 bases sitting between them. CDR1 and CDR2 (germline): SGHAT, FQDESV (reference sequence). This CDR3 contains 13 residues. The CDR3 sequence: CASSLDRAGPQHF. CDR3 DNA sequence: TGTGCCAGCAGCTTAGACCGAGCCGGGCCCCAGCATTTT. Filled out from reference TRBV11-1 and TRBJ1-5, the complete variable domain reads EAEVAQSPRYKITEKSQAVAFWCDPISGHATLYWYRQILGQGPELLVQFQDESVVDDSQLPKDRFSAERLKGVDSTLKIQPAELGDSAMYLCASSLDRAGPQHFGDGTRLSIL.

In DNA form, the CDR3 reads TGTGCCAGCTCACCACGGATAAACACTGAAGCTTTCTTT. Translating gives CASSPRINTEAFF. The J gene is TRBJ1-1, the V gene TRBV18; D unclear. The CDR3 has 13 residues. Per the germline V gene, CDR1 is KGHSH and CDR2 is LQKENI. Trimming shortened V by 1 base and J by 2 bases, and 5 bases separated the two germline ends.

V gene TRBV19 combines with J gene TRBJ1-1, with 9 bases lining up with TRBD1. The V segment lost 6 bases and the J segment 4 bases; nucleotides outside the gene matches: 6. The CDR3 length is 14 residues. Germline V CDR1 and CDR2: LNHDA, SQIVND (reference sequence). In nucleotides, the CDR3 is TGTGCCAGTAGCCAGGACAGGGGTTCCACTGAAGCTTTCTTT. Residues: CASSQDRGSTEAFF.

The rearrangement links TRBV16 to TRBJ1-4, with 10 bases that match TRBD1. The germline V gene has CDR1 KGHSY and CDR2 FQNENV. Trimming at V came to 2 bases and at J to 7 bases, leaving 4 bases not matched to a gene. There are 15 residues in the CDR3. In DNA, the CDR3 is TGTGCCAGCAGCCAAGCGGACAGGGGGGGTGAAAAACTGTTTTTT. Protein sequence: CASSQADRGGEKLFF.

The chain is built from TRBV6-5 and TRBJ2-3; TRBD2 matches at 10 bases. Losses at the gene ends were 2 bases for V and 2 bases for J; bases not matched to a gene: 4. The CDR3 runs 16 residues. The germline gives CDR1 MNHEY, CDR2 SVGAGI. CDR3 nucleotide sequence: TGTGCCAGCAGTTACGAGGGGACTAGCGTCACAGATACGCAGTATTTT. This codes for CASSYEGTSVTDTQYF.

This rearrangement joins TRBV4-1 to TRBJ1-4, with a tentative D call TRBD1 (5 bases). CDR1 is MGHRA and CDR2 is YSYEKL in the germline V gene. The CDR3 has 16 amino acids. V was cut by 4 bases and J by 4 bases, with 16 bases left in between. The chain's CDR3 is CASSPSGRVDNEKLFF. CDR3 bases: TGCGCCAGCAGCCCATCGGGCAGGGTGGATAATGAAAAACTGTTTTTT.

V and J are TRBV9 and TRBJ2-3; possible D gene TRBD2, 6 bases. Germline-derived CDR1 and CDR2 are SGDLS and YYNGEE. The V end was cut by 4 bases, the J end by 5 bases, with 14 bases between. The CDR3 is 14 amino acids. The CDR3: CASSFSGAGDTQYF. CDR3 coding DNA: TGTGCCAGCAGCTTCTCGGGAGCCGGAGATACGCAGTATTTT. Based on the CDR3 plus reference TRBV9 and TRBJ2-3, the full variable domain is DSGVTQTPKHLITATGQRVTLRCSPRSGDLSVYWYQQSLDQGLQFLIQYYNGEERAKGNILERFSAQQFPDLHSELNLSSLELGDSALYFCASSFSGAGDTQYFGPGTRLTVL.

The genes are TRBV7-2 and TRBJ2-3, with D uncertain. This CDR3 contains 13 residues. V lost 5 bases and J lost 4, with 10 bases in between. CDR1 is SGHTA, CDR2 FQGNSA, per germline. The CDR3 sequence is CASSVRYPDTQYF. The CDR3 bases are TGTGCCAGCAGCGTTAGGTATCCAGATACGCAGTATTTT.

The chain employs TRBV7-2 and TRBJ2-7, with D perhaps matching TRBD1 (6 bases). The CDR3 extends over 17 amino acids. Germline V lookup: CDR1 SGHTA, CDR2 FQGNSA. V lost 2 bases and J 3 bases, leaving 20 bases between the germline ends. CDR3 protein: CASSLNPSGTLFYEQYF. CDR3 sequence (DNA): TGTGCCAGCAGCTTAAATCCTTCCGGGACACTCTTCTACGAGCAGTACTTC. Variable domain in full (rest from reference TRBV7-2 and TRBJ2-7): GAGVSQSPSNKVTEKGKDVELRCDPISGHTALYWYRQSLGQGLEFLIYFQGNSAPDKSGLPSDRFSAERTGGSVSTLTIQRTQQEDSAVYLCASSLNPSGTLFYEQYFGPGTRLTVT.

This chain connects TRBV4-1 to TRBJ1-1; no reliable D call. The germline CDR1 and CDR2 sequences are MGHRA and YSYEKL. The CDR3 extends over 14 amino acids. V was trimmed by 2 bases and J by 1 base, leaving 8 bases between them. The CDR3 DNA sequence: TGCGCCAGCAGCCAATTAGCTTCGAACACTGAAGCTTTCTTT. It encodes CASSQLASNTEAFF.

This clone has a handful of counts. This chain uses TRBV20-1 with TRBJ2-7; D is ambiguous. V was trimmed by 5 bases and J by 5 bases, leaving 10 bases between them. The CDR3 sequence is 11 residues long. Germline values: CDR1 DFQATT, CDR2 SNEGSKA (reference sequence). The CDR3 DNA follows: TGCAGTGCTTCCCTCCCGGACGAGCAGTACTTC. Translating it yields CSASLPDEQYF.

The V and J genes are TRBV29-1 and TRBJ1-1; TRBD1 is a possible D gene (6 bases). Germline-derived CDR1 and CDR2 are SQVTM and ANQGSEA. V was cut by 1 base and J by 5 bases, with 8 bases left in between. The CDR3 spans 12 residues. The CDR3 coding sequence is TGCAGCGTTGAAGGAGGGGGAACTGAAGCTTTCTTT. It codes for CSVEGGGTEAFF.

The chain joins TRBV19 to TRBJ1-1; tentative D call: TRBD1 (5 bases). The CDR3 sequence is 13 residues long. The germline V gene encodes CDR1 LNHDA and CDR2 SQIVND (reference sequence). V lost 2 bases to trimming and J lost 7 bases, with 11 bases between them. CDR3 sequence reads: CASSIFGGSEAFF. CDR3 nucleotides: TGTGCCAGTAGTATATTCGGGGGGAGTGAAGCTTTCTTT.

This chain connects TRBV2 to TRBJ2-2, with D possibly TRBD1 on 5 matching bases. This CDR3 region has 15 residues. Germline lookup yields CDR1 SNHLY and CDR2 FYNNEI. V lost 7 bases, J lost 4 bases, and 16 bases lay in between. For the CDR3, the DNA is TGTGCCAGCAAGGAATTGCCAGGGCCCACCGGGGAGCTGTTTTTT. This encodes CASKELPGPTGELFF.

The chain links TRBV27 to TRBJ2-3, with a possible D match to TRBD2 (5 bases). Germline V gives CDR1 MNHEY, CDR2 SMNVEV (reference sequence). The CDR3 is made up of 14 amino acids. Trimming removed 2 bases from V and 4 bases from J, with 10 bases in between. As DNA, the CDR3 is TGTGCCAGCAGTTTAACGGGGTATGCAGATACGCAGTATTTT. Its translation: CASSLTGYADTQYF.

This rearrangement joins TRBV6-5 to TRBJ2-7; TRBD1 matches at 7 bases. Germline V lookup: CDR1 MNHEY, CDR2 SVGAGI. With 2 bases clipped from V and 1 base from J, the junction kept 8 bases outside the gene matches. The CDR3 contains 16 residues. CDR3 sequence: CASSYSRTGPSYEQYF. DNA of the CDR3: TGTGCCAGCAGTTACAGCAGGACAGGTCCGTCCTACGAGCAGTACTTC.

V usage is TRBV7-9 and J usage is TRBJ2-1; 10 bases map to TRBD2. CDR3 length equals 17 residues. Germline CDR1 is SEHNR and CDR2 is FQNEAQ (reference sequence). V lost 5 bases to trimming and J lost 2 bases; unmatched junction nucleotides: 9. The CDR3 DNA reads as TGTGCCAGCAGCCTCCGGACTAGCGGATATACCTACAATGAGCAGTTCTTC. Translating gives CASSLRTSGYTYNEQFF.

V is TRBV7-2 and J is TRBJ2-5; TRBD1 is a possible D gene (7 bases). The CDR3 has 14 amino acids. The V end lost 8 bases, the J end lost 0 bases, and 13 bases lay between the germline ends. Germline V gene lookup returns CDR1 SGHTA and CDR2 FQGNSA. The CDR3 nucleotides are TGTGCCAGCCAGGGGGGCACGTACCAAGAGACCCAGTACTTC. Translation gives CASQGGTYQETQYF.

The CDR3 is CSVSWRQNTGELFF. CDR3 sequence (DNA): TGCAGCGTTTCATGGCGGCAGAACACCGGGGAGCTGTTTTTT. The chain joins TRBV29-1 to TRBJ2-2; D ambiguous. This CDR3 comprises 14 residues. V lost 5 bases and J 1 base, leaving 11 bases between the germline ends. Per the germline V gene, CDR1 is SQVTM and CDR2 is ANQGSEA.

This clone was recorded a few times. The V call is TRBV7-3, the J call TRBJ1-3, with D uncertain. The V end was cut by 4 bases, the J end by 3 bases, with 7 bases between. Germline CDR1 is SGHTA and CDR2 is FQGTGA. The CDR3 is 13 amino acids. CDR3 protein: CASSSQHGNTIYF. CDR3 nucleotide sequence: TGTGCCAGCAGCTCCCAACATGGAAACACCATATATTTT. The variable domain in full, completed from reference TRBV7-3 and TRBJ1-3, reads GAGVSQTPSNKVTEKGKYVELRCDPISGHTALYWYRQSLGQGPEFLIYFQGTGAADDSGLPNDRFFAVRPEGSVSTLKIQRTERGDSAVYLCASSSQHGNTIYFGEGSWLTVV.

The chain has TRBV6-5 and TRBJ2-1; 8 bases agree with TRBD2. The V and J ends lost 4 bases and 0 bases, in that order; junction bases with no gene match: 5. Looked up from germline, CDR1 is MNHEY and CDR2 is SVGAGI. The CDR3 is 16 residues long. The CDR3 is CASSSQSGSSYNEQFF. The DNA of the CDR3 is TGTGCCAGCAGTTCTCAAAGCGGGAGCTCCTACAATGAGCAGTTCTTC.

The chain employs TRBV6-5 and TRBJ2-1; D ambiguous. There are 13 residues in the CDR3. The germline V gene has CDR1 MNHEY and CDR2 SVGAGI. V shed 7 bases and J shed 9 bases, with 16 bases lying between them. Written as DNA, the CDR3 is TGTGCCAGCAACCGACCATCCGACGGTGAGCAGTTCTTC. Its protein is CASNRPSDGEQFF.

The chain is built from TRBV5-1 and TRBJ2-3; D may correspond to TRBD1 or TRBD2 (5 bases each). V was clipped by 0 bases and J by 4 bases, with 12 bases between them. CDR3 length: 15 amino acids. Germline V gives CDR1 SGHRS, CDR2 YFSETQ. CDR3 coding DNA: TGCGCCAGCAGCTTGGAGTGGGGGAGCGCAGATACGCAGTATTTT. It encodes CASSLEWGSADTQYF.

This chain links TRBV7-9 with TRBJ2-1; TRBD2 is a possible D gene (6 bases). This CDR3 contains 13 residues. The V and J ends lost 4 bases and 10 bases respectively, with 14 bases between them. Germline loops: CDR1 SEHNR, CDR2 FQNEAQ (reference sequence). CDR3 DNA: TGTGCCAGCAGCTCGGACTGGGGGGAGGAGCAGTTCTTC. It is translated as CASSSDWGEEQFF.

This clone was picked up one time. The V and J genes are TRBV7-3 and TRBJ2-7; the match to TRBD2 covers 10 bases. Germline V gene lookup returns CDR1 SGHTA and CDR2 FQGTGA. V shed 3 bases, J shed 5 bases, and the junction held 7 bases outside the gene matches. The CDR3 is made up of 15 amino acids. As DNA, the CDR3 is TGTGCCAGCAGCTTGGGTAGCGGGAGGTTGAACGAGCAGTACTTC. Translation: CASSLGSGRLNEQYF. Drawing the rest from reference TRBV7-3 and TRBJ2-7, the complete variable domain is GAGVSQTPSNKVTEKGKYVELRCDPISGHTALYWYRQSLGQGPEFLIYFQGTGAADDSGLPNDRFFAVRPEGSVSTLKIQRTERGDSAVYLCASSLGSGRLNEQYFGPGTRLTVT.

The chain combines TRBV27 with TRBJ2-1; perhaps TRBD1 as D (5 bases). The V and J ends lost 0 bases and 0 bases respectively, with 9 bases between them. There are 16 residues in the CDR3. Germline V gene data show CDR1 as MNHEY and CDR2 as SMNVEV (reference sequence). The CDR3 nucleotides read TGTGCCAGCAGTTTATCCGCCGACAGCTCCTACAATGAGCAGTTCTTC. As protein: CASSLSADSSYNEQFF.

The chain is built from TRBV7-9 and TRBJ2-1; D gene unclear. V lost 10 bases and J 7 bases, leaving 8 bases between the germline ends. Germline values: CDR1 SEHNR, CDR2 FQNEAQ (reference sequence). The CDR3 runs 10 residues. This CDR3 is CAIGQNEQFF. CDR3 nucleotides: TGTGCCATCGGGCAAAATGAGCAGTTCTTC.